Shown below are 20 T cell receptor beta chains from a single sample sequenced in a study of T cell repertoires and HLA-DP antigens. The antigens for these receptors are not known. Data came from immunoSEQ multiplex PCR; TCRdb stores just in-frame clones and leaves some out. There are tens of thousands of clones in the sample; roughly 75% occur only once, and 1.5% to 2% lies in the top ten. Sequenced material: CD4+ T cells from PBMCs. All receptors come from a man aged 55 to 70 in good health and CMV-seronegative.

The J gene is TRBJ2-6, the V gene TRBV12-5; TRBD1 matches at 7 bases. V trimming: 6 bases; J trimming: 1 base; junction bases outside the gene matches: 15. Germline V lookup: CDR1 LGHNT, CDR2 FRNRAP. The CDR3 is 19 residues long. The CDR3, as DNA: TGTGCTAGTGGCACGACAGGGTTTTTCCAATATTCTGGGGCCAACGTCCTGACTTTC. Its translation: CASGTTGFFQYSGANVLTF. The variable domain in full, completed from reference TRBV12-5 and TRBJ2-6, reads DARVTQTPRHKVTEMGQEVTMRCQPILGHNTVFWYRQTMMQGLELLAYFRNRAPLDDSGMPKDRFSAEMPDATLATLKIQPSEPRDSAVYFCASGTTGFFQYSGANVLTFGAGSRLTVL.

The J gene is TRBJ1-4, the V gene TRBV5-6; D is ambiguous. The germline V gene encodes CDR1 SGHDT and CDR2 YYEEEE. The V end was cut by 2 bases, the J end by 12 bases, with 14 bases between. This CDR3 spans 13 amino acids. CDR3 DNA: TGTGCCAGCAGCTTCGGGAGAAGAGTAGAACTGTTTTTT. Its protein product is CASSFGRRVELFF.

The table lists this clone with a count of one. The V and J genes are TRBV11-2 and TRBJ2-1, with D possibly TRBD2 on 6 matching bases. The CDR3 extends over 14 amino acids. Germline V lookup: CDR1 SGHAT, CDR2 FQNNGV. V lost 0 bases and J lost 10, with 13 bases in between. For the CDR3, the DNA is TGTGCCAGCAGCTTAGATCTTGGGAGGCGAGAGCAGTTCTTC. Translating gives CASSLDLGRREQFF.

Notes on this clone: An end of the junction differs from the germline gene, which may be a read error. The chain is built from TRBV9 and TRBJ2-7, with D maybe TRBD2 (6 bases). The CDR3 runs to 12 residues. In germline, CDR1 is SGDLS, CDR2 YYNGEE. The CDR3 region has the DNA TGTGCCAGCAGCGTGGGAGGCGAGGATCTGAACTTC. Protein sequence: CASSVGGEDLNF.

The chain is built from TRBV6-5 and TRBJ2-7; D may be TRBD2 (6 bases). This CDR3 spans 13 amino acids. The V and J ends lost 6 bases and 1 base respectively, with 10 bases between them. Germline V gives CDR1 MNHEY, CDR2 SVGAGI. The CDR3 DNA reads TGTGCCAGCAGGGGTGGGGGGTCCTACGAGCAGTACGTC. Translating gives CASRGGGSYEQYV.

V usage is TRBV7-9 and J usage is TRBJ1-4, with 8 bases that match TRBD1. With 5 bases clipped from V and 8 bases from J, the junction kept 7 bases outside the gene matches. The CDR3 sequence is 14 residues long. The germline CDR1 and CDR2 sequences are SEHNR and FQNEAQ (reference sequence). This chain's CDR3 is CASSKTGDREKLFF. CDR3 in DNA: TGTGCCAGCAGCAAGACAGGGGATCGGGAAAAACTGTTTTTT.

The chain combines TRBV5-1 with TRBJ1-6; the D gene is possibly TRBD1 (6 bases). Germline V gene sequence: CDR1 SGHRS, CDR2 YFSETQ. The CDR3 has 16 residues. Trimming shortened V by 5 bases and J by 4 bases, and 16 bases separated the two germline ends. The CDR3 nucleotides read TGCGCCAGCAGATCCGGGGGCGACCGATATAATTCACCCCTCCACTTT. Translating gives CASRSGGDRYNSPLHF.

The V gene is TRBV7-9, the J gene TRBJ2-5; D may be TRBD2 (5 bases). The CDR3 sequence is 14 residues long. V lost 6 bases and J lost 2, with 13 bases in between. Germline CDR1 reads SEHNR; CDR2 reads FQNEAQ (reference sequence). The CDR3 DNA reads as TGTGCCAGCAGGGGCCTTGAGGGACAAGAGACCCAGTACTTC. Translating it yields CASRGLEGQETQYF.

The chain has TRBV5-1 and TRBJ2-7; D perhaps matches TRBD1 (7 bases). This CDR3 has 15 residues. The germline V and J ends were trimmed by 4 bases and 2 bases, with 16 bases remaining between them. In germline, CDR1 is SGHRS, CDR2 YFSETQ. CDR3 loop: CASSLNGGTAYEQYF. CDR3 nucleotides: TGCGCCAGCAGCCTTAACGGAGGGACAGCCTACGAGCAGTACTTC.

V and J are TRBV5-1 and TRBJ2-7; weak D call: TRBD1 (5 bases). This CDR3 has 13 amino acids. CDR1 is SGHRS, CDR2 YFSETQ, per germline. V lost 0 bases, J lost 2 bases, and 6 bases lay in between. The CDR3 nucleotides read TGCGCCAGCAGCTTGGCAGGGACCTACGAGCAGTACTTC. Its protein product is CASSLAGTYEQYF.

The chain recombines TRBV28 with TRBJ1-5, with 8 positions matching TRBD1. The length of the CDR3 is 17 residues. Germline assignment: CDR1 MDHEN and CDR2 SYDVKM. Germline trimming cut 1 base from V and 3 bases from J; bases unmatched to any gene: 8. The chain's CDR3 is CASSLFDRGRDNQPQHF. The CDR3 DNA reads TGTGCCAGCAGTTTATTCGACAGGGGAAGGGACAATCAGCCCCAGCATTTT.

There are a few counts of this clone. This sequence joins TRBV9 and TRBJ2-2; tentatively, D is TRBD2 (5 bases). CDR1 and CDR2 (germline): SGDLS, YYNGEE. CDR3 length: 16 amino acids. The V gene lost 3 bases and the J gene lost 7 bases, with 19 bases spanning the gap. This chain's CDR3 is CASSGQLASSLGELFF. The CDR3 nucleotides are TGTGCCAGCAGCGGTCAGTTGGCTAGCAGCCTCGGGGAGCTGTTTTTT.

This clone occurred a few times. The gene calls are TRBV6-5 and TRBJ2-1, with TRBD2 matching over 10 bases. Per germline, CDR1 MNHEY and CDR2 SVGAGI. This CDR3 spans 15 amino acids. Trimming took 6 bases from V and 4 from J; bases not matched to a gene: 6. The CDR3 region has the DNA TGTGCCAGCAGAACTACTAGCGGGGCTTACAATGAGCAGTTCTTC. This sequence encodes CASRTTSGAYNEQFF.

J is TRBJ2-3 and V is TRBV21-1; the D call of TRBD1 is as the table states it, not checked on the DNA. TRBV21-1 is described as a pseudogene. The CDR3 length is 19 residues. DNA of the CDR3: TGTGCCAGCAGCAGAAACCCGGGACAGGGTGATACTAGCACAGATACGCAGTATTTT. It specifies CASSRNPGQGDTSTDTQYF.

The chain links TRBV7-2 to TRBJ1-3; 7 bases are a match to TRBD1. V dropped 5 bases and J dropped 5; count of bases not matched to a gene: 12. Per germline, CDR1 SGHTA and CDR2 FQGNSA. This CDR3 is 16 amino acids long. The CDR3 nucleotides are TGTGCCAGCAGCACGAATCGAGACAGGGAAAGAAACACCATATATTTT. Its protein is CASSTNRDRERNTIYF.

CDR3 residues: CASRTRGSGYGYTF. CDR3 sequence (DNA): TGTGCCAGCAGGACCCGGGGCTCGGGCTATGGCTACACCTTC. V and J are TRBV27 and TRBJ1-2, with a possible D match to TRBD1 (5 bases). V was cut by 6 bases and J by 4 bases, with 15 bases left in between. The CDR3 is made up of 14 amino acids. The germline V gene encodes CDR1 MNHEY and CDR2 SMNVEV (reference sequence).

The gene calls are TRBV2 and TRBJ2-7, with no clear D. CDR1 is SNHLY and CDR2 is FYNNEI in the germline V gene. V lost 4 bases, J lost 2 bases, and 9 bases lay in between. The CDR3 covers 13 residues. CDR3 in DNA: TGTGCCAGCAGTGTTGGCAGTACCTACGAGCAGTACGTC. Translating it yields CASSVGSTYEQYV.

V is TRBV15 and J is TRBJ2-7; 8 bases match TRBD1. V was clipped by 1 base and J by 3 bases; unmatched bases: 5. The CDR3 spans 15 residues. Germline loops: CDR1 LNHNV, CDR2 YYDKDF (reference sequence). This CDR3 reads CATSRGATGVYEQYF. The CDR3 DNA is TGTGCCACCAGCAGAGGAGCGACAGGGGTCTACGAGCAGTACTTC.

The chain employs TRBV5-1 and TRBJ2-3; 9 bases match TRBD2. CDR1 and CDR2 (germline): SGHRS, YFSETQ. The CDR3 contains 16 residues. Trimming removed 0 bases from V and 1 base from J; junction bases left unmatched: 3. The CDR3 reads CASSLAGTSRTDTQYF. In nucleotides, the CDR3 is TGCGCCAGCAGCTTGGCCGGGACTAGCCGCACAGATACGCAGTATTTT.

This clone turned up a few times. The V call is TRBV18, the J call TRBJ2-5; no reliable D call. CDR3 length: 13 residues. V was cut by 3 bases and J by 3 bases, with 8 bases left in between. CDR1 and CDR2 (germline): KGHSH, LQKENI. The CDR3 DNA is TGTGCCAGCTCACCTCAGCAGAAAGAGACCCAGTACTTC. This gives the protein CASSPQQKETQYF.